This TCR beta chain was found in a study of technical replicates of blood from several donors (dated by TCRdb to the late 2010s). The library was generated by the immunoSEQ multiplex PCR assay. TCRdb provides this immuneACCESS table in a form limited to in-frame rearrangements. Some clones are lacking; in checked studies, under half of them reflect an unresolved V gene, and why the rest are absent is not known. The sample data list 60,000 to 90,000 clones, and 90% to 95% of these were observed just once. Jointly, the top ten make up approximately 0.37% of the sample. V is clipped by 4 bases and J by 2 bases, and the sequence between their germline boundaries is 12 bases long. Taken from cysteine to phenylalanine, the CDR3 has 14 residues. The DNA shown is the 42-base CDR3, in frame from base 1. CDR1 and CDR2 are read off the germline V gene as MNHEY and SVGAGI. A remark on this clone: It has no known antigen specificity. No base quality values were provided; no much bigger clone lies one nucleotide off.

This sequence originates from a human donor in good health. The sequence links TRBV6-5 to TRBJ2-7; the best D guess is TRBD2, with 6 bases matching. Sequencing input: T cells isolated from PBMCs. The CDR3 region has the sequence CASSSLATTYEQYF. DNA sequence: TGTGCCAGCAGTTCCCTAGCGACTACCTACGAGCAGTACTTC.